The 17 T cell receptor beta chains below were found in one sample sequenced in a study of T-cell reconstitution after alpha-beta-depleted transplantation in children. Preparing the TCRbeta library involved the use of unique molecular identifiers. TCRdb reprocessed the PCR reads with MiXCR, giving one entry per CDR3 protein. The sample carries about 540,000 distinct CDR3 sequences, roughly 18% recorded once. The sample was PBMCs from the stem cell graft donor, taken from the stem cell graft. Receptors originate from a human donor who donated a stem cell graft to a child with acute lymphoblastic leukemia.

This clonotype was seen a handful of times. The gene calls are TRBV6-1 and TRBJ2-7, with 8 bases lining up with TRBD1. The CDR3 spans 13 residues. V dropped 0 bases and J dropped 8; count of bases not matched to a gene: 3. Germline assignment: CDR1 MNHNS and CDR2 SASEGT. As DNA, the CDR3 is TGTGCCAGCAGTGAAGCCAGGGGGCAAAAGCAGTACTTC. Amino acids: CASSEARGQKQYF.

There are a few counts of this clonotype. V is TRBV4-1 and J is TRBJ2-1; no definite D call. Germline V CDR1 and CDR2: MGHRA, YSYEKL. V lost 1 base and J lost 0, with 13 bases in between. CDR3 length: 17 residues. The CDR3 DNA follows: TGCGCCAGCAGCCAAGTAATAGCTAAGAACTCCTACAATGAGCAGTTCTTC. It yields the protein CASSQVIAKNSYNEQFF.

Many counts were recorded for this clonotype. Mismatch with germline at one junction end may stem from a read error. This sequence joins TRBV5-1 and TRBJ1-1, with 8 nucleotides matching TRBD1. This CDR3 spans 14 amino acids. In germline, CDR1 is SGHRS, CDR2 YFSETQ. The CDR3 DNA reads as TGTGCCAGCAGCTTGACAGGGGCGAACACTGAAGCTTTCTTT. Protein: CASSLTGANTEAFF.

DNA of the CDR3: TGCAGTGGGGGTCCGTCCGGGGAGCAGTTCTTC. Translated: CSGGPSGEQFF. The rearrangement joins TRBV20-1 to TRBJ2-1; D ambiguous. CDR1 and CDR2 (germline): DFQATT, SNEGSKA (reference sequence). This CDR3 has 11 residues. Trimming stripped 7 bases from V and 10 bases from J, with 14 bases between.

The gene calls are TRBV7-9 and TRBJ2-7; no clear D. Trimming took 1 base from V and 1 from J, leaving 5 bases between them. The CDR3 length is 13 residues. The V gene's germline CDR1 is SEHNR and CDR2 FQNEAQ (reference sequence). CDR3 coding DNA: TGTGCCAGCAGCTTAGACGAGTCCTACGAGCAGTACTTC. Its translation is CASSLDESYEQYF.

This clonotype showed up just a few times. The J gene is TRBJ2-4, the V gene TRBV29-1; 8 nucleotides line up with TRBD2. The junction had 5 bases not matched to a gene; V was cut back by 6 bases and J by 4 bases. The CDR3 length is 13 residues. CDR1 and CDR2 (germline): SQVTM, ANQGSEA. The CDR3 loop reads CSVERETKNIQYF. The CDR3 DNA follows: TGCAGCGTAGAGCGGGAGACGAAAAACATTCAGTACTTC.

This clonotype was detected a few times. This chain connects TRBV12-3 or TRBV12-4 to TRBJ1-1, with 8 bases identical to TRBD1. V dropped 4 bases and J dropped 6; count of bases not matched to a gene: 7. This CDR3 is 14 amino acids long. The CDR3 DNA is TGTGCCAGCAGTTCTACGACAGGGGTGGCTGAAGCTTTCTTT. This sequence encodes CASSSTTGVAEAFF.

The gene calls are TRBV5-1 and TRBJ1-2; TRBD1 might be the D (5 bases). V was shortened by 0 bases and J by 8 bases, with 17 bases between the two germline ends. Germline V gives CDR1 SGHRS, CDR2 YFSETQ. The length of the CDR3 is 15 residues. The CDR3 region has the DNA TGCGCCAGCAGCTTGGGTCAGGGAAAAGGTTTCGGCTACACCTTC. It specifies CASSLGQGKGFGYTF.

This CDR3 reads CSARDFRQGAHEQYF. DNA of the CDR3: TGCAGTGCTAGAGATTTCCGACAGGGGGCTCACGAGCAGTACTTC. The rearrangement links TRBV20-1 to TRBJ2-7; TRBD1 agrees at 10 bases. V lost 0 bases, J lost 5 bases, and 7 bases stayed unmatched. Germline V gives CDR1 DFQATT, CDR2 SNEGSKA (reference sequence). The CDR3 covers 15 residues.

This chain connects TRBV12-3 or TRBV12-4 to TRBJ1-5; D is unresolved. The ends were cut back, 7 bases at V and 3 bases at J, with 28 bases in the middle. This CDR3 is 19 amino acids long. CDR3 bases: TGTGCCAGCATCCCCGTTCGTGGGCGGCCAGCTAAATACAATCAGCCCCAGCATTTT. It translates to CASIPVRGRPAKYNQPQHF.

This clonotype was picked up many times. This rearrangement joins TRBV29-1 to TRBJ2-7; either TRBD1 or TRBD2 may supply D (5 bases each). This CDR3 is 12 amino acids long. Germline assignment: CDR1 SQVTM and CDR2 ANQGSEA. The V gene lost 3 bases and the J gene lost 9 bases, with 15 bases spanning the gap. CDR3 sequence reads: CSVDGLRDGQYF. The CDR3 coding sequence is TGCAGCGTTGACGGACTCCGGGACGGGCAGTACTTC.

This clonotype was seen a few times. The chain joins TRBV4-1 to TRBJ1-1; 10 positions agree with TRBD1. The V and J ends lost 3 bases and 3 bases, in that order; junction bases with no gene match: 4. From germline, CDR1 is MGHRA and CDR2 YSYEKL. The CDR3 covers 15 residues. For the CDR3, the DNA is TGCGCCAGCAGCCAGTTCGACAGGGGGCACACTGAAGCTTTCTTT. Translating it yields CASSQFDRGHTEAFF.

V and J are TRBV7-9 and TRBJ2-1; D not certain. Trimming took off 10 bases at V and 7 bases at J, with 17 bases between the two ends. CDR1 is SEHNR, CDR2 FQNEAQ, per germline (reference sequence). The length of the CDR3 is 13 residues. CDR3 residues: CAMDPIPLNEQFF. The CDR3 bases are TGTGCCATGGACCCCATCCCGCTTAATGAGCAGTTCTTC.

The chain recombines TRBV6-2 or TRBV6-3 with TRBJ2-5; 11 bases align to TRBD2. The J segment lost 2 bases and the V segment lost 4 bases, leaving 18 bases of the junction unmatched. CDR1 is MNHEY, CDR2 SVGEGT, per germline. The CDR3 contains 20 residues. The chain's CDR3 is CASSFPIPGLAEGPQETQYF. The DNA for the CDR3 is TGTGCCAGCAGTTTCCCTATTCCGGGACTAGCGGAAGGGCCTCAAGAGACCCAGTACTTC.

The chain links TRBV11-2 to TRBJ1-1, with TRBD1 matching over 7 bases. CDR3 length: 17 residues. The V segment lost 5 bases and the J segment 2 bases; nucleotides outside the gene matches: 14. Germline CDR1 is SGHAT and CDR2 is FQNNGV. CDR3 residues: CASSKTPGGTKNTEAFF. The CDR3 nucleotides are TGTGCCAGCAGCAAAACCCCAGGGGGGACTAAAAACACTGAAGCTTTCTTT. Supplemented by reference TRBV11-2 and TRBJ1-1, the full variable domain reads EAGVAQSPRYKIIEKRQSVAFWCNPISGHATLYWYQQILGQGPKLLIQFQNNGVVDDSQLPKDRFSAERLKGVDSTLKIQPAKLEDSAVYLCASSKTPGGTKNTEAFFGQGTRLTVV.

This clonotype was found once. The chain is built from TRBV6-2 or TRBV6-3 and TRBJ2-7; D is unresolved. The V gene lost 3 bases and the J gene lost 4 bases, with 16 bases spanning the gap. The CDR3 has 15 amino acids. Germline V gene lookup returns CDR1 MNHEY and CDR2 SVGEGT. The CDR3 coding sequence is TGTGCCAGCAGTTATCCCGGGTCCTTAAGTTACGAGCAGTACTTC. Protein: CASSYPGSLSYEQYF.

This clonotype has more than one count but fewer than ten. The genes are TRBV11-2 and TRBJ2-7; 9 bases agree with TRBD2. CDR1 and CDR2 from the germline V gene are SGHAT and FQNNGV. V dropped 4 bases and J dropped 3; count of bases not matched to a gene: 10. The CDR3 length is 16 residues. The CDR3 DNA is TGTGCCAGCAGCTCTACCCGGGCGGGAGGGAACTACGAGCAGTACTTC. Translation: CASSSTRAGGNYEQYF.